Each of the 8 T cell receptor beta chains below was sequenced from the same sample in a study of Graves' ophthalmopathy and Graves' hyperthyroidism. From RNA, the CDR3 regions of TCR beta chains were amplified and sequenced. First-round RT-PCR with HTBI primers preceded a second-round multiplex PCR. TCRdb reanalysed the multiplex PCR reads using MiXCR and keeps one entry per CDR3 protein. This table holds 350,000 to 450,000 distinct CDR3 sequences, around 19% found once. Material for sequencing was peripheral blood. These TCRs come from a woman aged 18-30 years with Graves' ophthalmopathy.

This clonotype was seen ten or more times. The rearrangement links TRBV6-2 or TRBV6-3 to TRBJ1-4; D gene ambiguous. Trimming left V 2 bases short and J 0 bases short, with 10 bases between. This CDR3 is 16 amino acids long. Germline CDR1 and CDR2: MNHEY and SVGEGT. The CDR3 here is CASSYRPIATNEKLFF. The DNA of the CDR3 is TGTGCCAGCAGTTACCGTCCAATTGCAACTAATGAAAAACTGTTTTTT.

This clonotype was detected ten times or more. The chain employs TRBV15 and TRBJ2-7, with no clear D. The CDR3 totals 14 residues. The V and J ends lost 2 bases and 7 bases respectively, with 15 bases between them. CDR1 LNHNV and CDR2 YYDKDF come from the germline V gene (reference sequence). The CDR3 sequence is CATSRSGSLEEQYF. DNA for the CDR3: TGTGCCACCAGCAGATCAGGTTCGTTGGAGGAGCAGTACTTC.

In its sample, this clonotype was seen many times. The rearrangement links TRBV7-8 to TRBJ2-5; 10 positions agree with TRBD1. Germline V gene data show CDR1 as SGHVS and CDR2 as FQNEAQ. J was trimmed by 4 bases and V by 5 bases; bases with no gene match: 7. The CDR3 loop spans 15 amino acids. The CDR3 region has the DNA TGTGCCAGCAGCACAGGAAGGACAGGGGGAGAGACCCAGTACTTC. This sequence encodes CASSTGRTGGETQYF.

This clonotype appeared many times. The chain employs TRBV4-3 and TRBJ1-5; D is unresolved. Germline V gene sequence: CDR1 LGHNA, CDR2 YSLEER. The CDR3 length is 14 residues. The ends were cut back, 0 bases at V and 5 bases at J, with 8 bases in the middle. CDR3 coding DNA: TGCGCCAGCAGCCAAGATCGCACCCATCAGCCCCAGCATTTT. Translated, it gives CASSQDRTHQPQHF.

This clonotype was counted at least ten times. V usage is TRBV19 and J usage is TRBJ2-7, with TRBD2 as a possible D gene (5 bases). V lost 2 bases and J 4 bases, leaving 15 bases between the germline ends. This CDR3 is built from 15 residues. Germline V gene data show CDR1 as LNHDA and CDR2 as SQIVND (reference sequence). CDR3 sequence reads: CASSISEEAWYEQYF. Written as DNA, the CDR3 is TGTGCCAGTAGTATATCGGAGGAGGCATGGTACGAGCAGTACTTC.

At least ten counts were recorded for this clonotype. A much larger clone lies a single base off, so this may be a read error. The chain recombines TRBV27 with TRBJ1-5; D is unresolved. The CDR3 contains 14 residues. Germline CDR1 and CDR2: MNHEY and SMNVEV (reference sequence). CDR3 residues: CVSSLLGVHQPQHF. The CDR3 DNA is TGTGTCAGCAGTTTATTGGGAGTTCATCAGCCCCAGCATTTT.

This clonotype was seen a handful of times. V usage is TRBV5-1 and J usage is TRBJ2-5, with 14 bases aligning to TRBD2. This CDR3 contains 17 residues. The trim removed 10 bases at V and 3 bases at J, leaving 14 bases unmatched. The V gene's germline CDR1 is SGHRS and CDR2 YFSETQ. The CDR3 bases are TGCGCCGGCGCGCCCGGGACTAGCGGGAGTATTAAAGAGACCCAGTACTTC. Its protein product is CAGAPGTSGSIKETQYF.

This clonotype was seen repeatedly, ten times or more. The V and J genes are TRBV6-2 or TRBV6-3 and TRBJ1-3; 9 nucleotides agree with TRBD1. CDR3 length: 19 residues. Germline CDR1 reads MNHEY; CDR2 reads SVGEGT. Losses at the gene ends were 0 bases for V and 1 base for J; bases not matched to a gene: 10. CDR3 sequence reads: CASSYSNRGLSFSGNTIYF. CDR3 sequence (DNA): TGTGCCAGCAGTTACTCGAACAGGGGGCTATCGTTTTCTGGAAACACCATATATTTT.